This T cell receptor beta chain comes out of a study of blood T cells in healthy people across ages. Every donor gave ten milliliters of peripheral blood. Next came a second PCR, run for about 7 to 12 cycles, which used a sample-barcoded 5' primer along with a J-beta primer mix. TCRdb reanalysed the 5' RACE reads using MiXCR and keeps one entry per CDR3 protein. The top ten clones hold 2.5% to 3.5% of a sample with 600,000 to 900,000 distinct CDR3 sequences, roughly 24% of them seen once. CDR3 size: 17 residues. CDR1 SGHAT and CDR2 FQNNGV come from the germline V gene. J was trimmed by 2 bases and V by 0 bases; bases with no gene match: 3. These data were also filed under a second study, of T cells of mothers and their children. That paper adds: Samples were provided by three healthy Caucasian mothers and their six children.

The V call is TRBV11-2, the J call TRBJ2-7; 14 bases align to TRBD2. The source material was blood. This TCR was recovered from a boy between 10 and 17 years old in good health. CDR3 bases: TGTGCCAGCAGCTTAGATAGGACTAGCGGGGGGACCTACGAGCAGTACTTC. Translating gives CASSLDRTSGGTYEQYF.